This entry describes one T cell receptor (beta chain). There is no known antigen for this receptor. Within one base of it there is no much larger clone, and no base qualities were kept. This entry belongs to a study of blood T cell repertoires in COVID-19 (dated by TCRdb to the early 2020s). With regard to the full study: Samples covering the acute and convalescent phases of COVID-19 were provided by collaborators in the United States, Italy and Spain. The material from the prospective study consisted of cDNA or gDNA derived from T cells, B-cell-depleted T cells, or PBMCs. The dataset comprised deeply sampled blood TCRbeta repertoires from subjects exposed to, actively infected with, or recovered from COVID-19. The repertoires were released in a freely available public database intended as a resource for research on the immune response to SARS-CoV-2. The samples were drawn from the first 160 participants of the ongoing ImmuneRACE study and from 1,254 subjects provided by 6 global collaborators. The sample metadata nearly always contained a de-identified subject ID, COVID-19 status, age in years and sex. HLA class I and class II types, where available, came from metadata supplied by the sample provider rather than from assay-based typing.

Another Seattle source contributed samples from volunteer blood donors who had recovered from COVID-19. Collaborating institutions collected whole blood in K2EDTA tubes following their own protocols. For TCRbeta analysis, collaborator samples were shipped as frozen whole blood, as isolated PBMCs, or as DNA extracted from either sample type. Trimming removed 5 bases from V and 6 bases from J, leaving 16 bases between the germline ends. According to the germline V gene, CDR1 reads ENHRY and CDR2 reads SYGVKD. The CDR3, from cysteine to phenylalanine, totals 14 residues. The only DNA kept is the CDR3, 42 bases in frame from the first base. Broad study findings and their caveats: The amount of clinical and demographic metadata varied by source and participant and was provided uncurated.

The immunoSEQ Assay, a bias-controlled multiplex PCR, was used to amplify TCRbeta CDR3 regions from genomic DNA. On the authors' methods: Within the assay, amplification of reference gene primers was used to estimate how many nucleated cells each sample contained. To quantify the absolute abundance of each unique TCRbeta CDR3 rearrangement, sequence reads were collapsed and filtered. For each sample, productive Simpson clonality was calculated as the square root of Simpson's diversity index across productive rearrangements. Here the immuneACCESS table is served through TCRdb, limited to in-frame sequences with V and J called. Missing clones are a known gap in these copies; in checked studies unresolved V genes cover under half, and the rest lacks a known reason. V and J calls plus clone size are reproduced from that table; the DNA served to infer D and trimming. This sample lists approximately 260,000 clones; 75% to 90% were detected once. The ten largest clones add up to 3.5% to 5.5% of the sample.

The chain is made from TRBV10-3 and TRBJ1-2; the D region possibly corresponds to TRBD1 (6 bases align). Material: peripheral blood. This TCR derives from a middle-aged woman who had recovered from COVID-19. The bases are TGTGCCATCAGTAAGGACAGAGAAGCTCATGGCTACACCTTC. This codes for CAISKDREAHGYTF.